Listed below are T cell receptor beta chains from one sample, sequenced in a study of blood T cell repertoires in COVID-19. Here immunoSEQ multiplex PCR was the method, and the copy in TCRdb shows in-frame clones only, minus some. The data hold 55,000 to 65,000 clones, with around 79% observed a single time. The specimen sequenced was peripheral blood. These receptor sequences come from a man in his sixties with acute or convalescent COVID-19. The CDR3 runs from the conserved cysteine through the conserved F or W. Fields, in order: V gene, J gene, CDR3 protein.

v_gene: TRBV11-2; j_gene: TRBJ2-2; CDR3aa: CASSRRLAGGPFTGELFF
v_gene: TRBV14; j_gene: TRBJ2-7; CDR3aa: CASSQVPRLSSYEQYF
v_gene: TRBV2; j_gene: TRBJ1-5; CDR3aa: CASSEHGQYTQPQHF
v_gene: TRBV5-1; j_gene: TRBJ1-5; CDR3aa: CAMAVSNQPQHF
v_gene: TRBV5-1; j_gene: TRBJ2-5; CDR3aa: CASGLGQGGETQYF
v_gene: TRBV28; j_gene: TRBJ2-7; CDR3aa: CAGRELGSYEQYF
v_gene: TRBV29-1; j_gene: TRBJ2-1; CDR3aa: CSVEGPGTSNEQFF
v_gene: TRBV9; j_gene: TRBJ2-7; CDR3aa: CASSVEGTSLEQYF
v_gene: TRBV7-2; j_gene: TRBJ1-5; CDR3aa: CASSFNAGEQPQHF
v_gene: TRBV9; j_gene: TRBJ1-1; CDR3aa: CASSPKPTGETEAFF
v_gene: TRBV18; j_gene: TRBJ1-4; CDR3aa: CASSPGEKLFF
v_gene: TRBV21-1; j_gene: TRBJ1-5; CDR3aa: CASSKALSSNQPQHF
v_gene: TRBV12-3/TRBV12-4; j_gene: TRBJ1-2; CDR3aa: CASSFDRGHGYTF
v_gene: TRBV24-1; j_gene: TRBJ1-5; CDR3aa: CAPGVLFQHF
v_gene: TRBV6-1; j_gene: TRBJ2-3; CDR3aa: CASSEAWRVPSTDTQYF
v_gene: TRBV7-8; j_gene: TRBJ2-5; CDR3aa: CASSVWTGQETQYF
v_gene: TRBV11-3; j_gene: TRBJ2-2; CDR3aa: CASSLTDRGGWTGELFF
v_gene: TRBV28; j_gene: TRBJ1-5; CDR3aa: CASSFAPSWGHRGNQPQHF
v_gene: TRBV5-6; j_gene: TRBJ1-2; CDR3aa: CASNRERVDYGYTF
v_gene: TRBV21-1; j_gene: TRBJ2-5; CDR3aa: CASSLDGETQYF
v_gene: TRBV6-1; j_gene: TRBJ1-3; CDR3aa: CASSEAPPAHGSGNTIYF
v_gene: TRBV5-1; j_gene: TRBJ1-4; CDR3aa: CASSLGAQGALNEKLFF
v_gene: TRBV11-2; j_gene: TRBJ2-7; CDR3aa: CASSLHPGQRLHF
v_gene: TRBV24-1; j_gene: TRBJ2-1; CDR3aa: CATSDLGQGAGDEQFF
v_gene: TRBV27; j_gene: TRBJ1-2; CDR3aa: CASREGRYGYTF
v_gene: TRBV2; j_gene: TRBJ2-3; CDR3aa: CASREGRGGTDTQYF
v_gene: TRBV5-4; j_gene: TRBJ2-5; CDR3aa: CASSLGLQETQYF
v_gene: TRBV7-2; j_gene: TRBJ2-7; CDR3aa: CASSLGTSSLYEQYF